A single sample is the source of the 22 T cell receptor beta chains below, sequenced in a study of low-dose radiotherapy and immunotherapy resistance in tumors. Both TCRalpha and TCRbeta chains were reverse transcribed with V-gene-specific primers. A constant-region primer paired with the V-primer adapter amplified TCRs over roughly 18 PCR cycles. TCRdb ran MiXCR on the reads and lists one entry per CDR3 protein. The sample records around 80,000 distinct CDR3 sequences, around a sixth being singletons. Time point defined: after trial treatment. Treatment here: LDRT plus nivolumab, ipilimumab, low-dose cyclophosphamide and aspirin (RACIN trial). The specimen comprised PBMCs, sampled after low-dose radiotherapy plus immunotherapy. These receptors were obtained from a male donor with prostate cancer.

This clonotype was counted at least ten times. The chain uses TRBV2 and TRBJ2-7; the match to TRBD1 covers 9 bases. The CDR3 extends over 14 amino acids. Germline V gene data show CDR1 as SNHLY and CDR2 as FYNNEI. The trim removed 6 bases at V and 7 bases at J, leaving 10 bases unmatched. As DNA, the CDR3 is TGTGCCAGCAGGTGGACAGGGGTCCGGGGGGAGCAGTACTTC. Its translation: CASRWTGVRGEQYF. Drawing the rest from reference TRBV2 and TRBJ2-7, the complete variable domain is EPEVTQTPSHQVTQMGQEVILRCVPISNHLYFYWYRQILGQKVEFLVSFYNNEISEKSEIFDDQFSVERPDGSNFTLKIRSTKLEDSAMYFCASRWTGVRGEQYFGPGTRLTVT.

This clonotype was counted ten times or more. The chain is built from TRBV5-8 and TRBJ1-5; D is unresolved. The germline gives CDR1 SGHTS, CDR2 YDEGEE. The CDR3 loop spans 13 amino acids. V lost 4 bases and J 4 bases, leaving 9 bases between the germline ends. The CDR3 coding sequence is TGTGCCAGCAGCCCAGCGAGGAATCAGCCCCAGCATTTT. This sequence encodes CASSPARNQPQHF. Supplemented by reference TRBV5-8 and TRBJ1-5, the full variable domain reads EAGVTQSPTHLIKTRGQQATLRCSPISGHTSVYWYQQALGLGLQFLLWYDEGEERNRGNFPPRFSGRQFPNYSSELNVNALELEDSALYLCASSPARNQPQHFGDGTRLSIL.

The table lists this clonotype with many counts. The chain joins TRBV4-3 to TRBJ2-5; 9 bases line up with TRBD1. J gave up 1 base and V 0 bases, and 0 bases lay outside the gene matches. Germline V CDR1 and CDR2: LGHNA, YSLEER. The CDR3 is made up of 15 amino acids. CDR3 bases: TGCGCCAGCAGCCAAGAGGACAGGGGCCAAGAGACCCAGTACTTC. This gives the protein CASSQEDRGQETQYF.

This clonotype was recorded many times. The chain carries TRBV28 and TRBJ1-5, with D hard to call. CDR3 length equals 15 residues. Germline V lookup: CDR1 MDHEN, CDR2 SYDVKM. Trimming took 3 bases from V and 0 from J, leaving 9 bases between them. The CDR3 spells CASSLAGYSNQPQHF. The CDR3 nucleotides are TGTGCCAGCAGTTTGGCGGGGTATAGCAATCAGCCCCAGCATTTT.

The J gene is TRBJ2-5, the V gene TRBV7-8; the D call may be TRBD1 or TRBD2 (5 bases each). The germline V gene has CDR1 SGHVS and CDR2 FQNEAQ. V dropped 4 bases and J dropped 5 bases, with 11 bases sitting between them. This CDR3 is built from 13 residues. The chain's CDR3 is CASSSRDPETQYF. CDR3 sequence (DNA): TGTGCCAGCAGCTCTAGGGACCCCGAGACCCAGTACTTC.

The chain uses TRBV5-1 and TRBJ2-1; 9 nucleotides align to TRBD1. The CDR3 covers 14 residues. V gave up 4 bases and J gave up 6 bases; unmatched junction bases: 5. Germline V lookup: CDR1 SGHRS, CDR2 YFSETQ. For the CDR3, the DNA is TGCGCCAGCAGCGGGGGACAGGGAACCAATGAGCAGTTCTTC. Its translation is CASSGGQGTNEQFF.

The rearrangement uses TRBV6-2 or TRBV6-3 and TRBJ1-1; D might be TRBD1 (5 bases). This CDR3 region has 13 residues. Looked up from germline, CDR1 is MNHEY and CDR2 is SVGEGT. Trimming removed 5 bases at V and 1 base at J, with 8 bases between. The CDR3 here is CASSAGPNTEAFF. CDR3 DNA sequence: TGTGCCAGCAGTGCGGGGCCGAACACTGAAGCTTTCTTT.

In its sample, this clonotype was seen many times. This chain connects TRBV21-1 to TRBJ1-4; TRBD1 was called by the table and not checked on the DNA. TRBV21-1 corresponds to a pseudogene. The length of the CDR3 is 12 residues. The DNA for the CDR3 is TGTGCCAGGACAGAGTTTAATGAAAAACTGTTTTTT. Translating gives CARTEFNEKLFF.

This clonotype was observed at least ten times. The V and J genes are TRBV14 and TRBJ2-2, with D unclear. There are 13 residues in the CDR3. Germline loops: CDR1 SGHDN, CDR2 FVKESK. Trimming shortened V by 2 bases and J by 6 bases, and 7 bases separated the two germline ends. The CDR3 region is CASSQYGAGELFF. The CDR3 DNA is TGTGCCAGCAGCCAATACGGCGCCGGGGAGCTGTTTTTT.

This clonotype was seen ten or more times. The chain is built from TRBV4-3 and TRBJ1-1; 7 bases map to TRBD1. Germline V gene data show CDR1 as LGHNA and CDR2 as YSLEER. V lost 4 bases, J lost 0 bases, and 2 bases stayed unmatched. CDR3 length: 14 amino acids. CDR3 sequence reads: CASSLDRVNTEAFF. The CDR3 DNA sequence: TGCGCCAGCAGCCTAGACAGGGTGAACACTGAAGCTTTCTTT.

This clonotype has at least ten counts. The chain couples TRBV9 to TRBJ2-3, with no clear D. The V end was cut by 4 bases, the J end by 3 bases, with 24 bases between. The CDR3 totals 18 residues. Germline V lookup: CDR1 SGDLS, CDR2 YYNGEE. The CDR3 coding sequence is TGTGCCAGCAGCCCGCGCTCGGCTAGTTATAGGTCGACAGATACGCAGTATTTT. Its translation is CASSPRSASYRSTDTQYF.

This clonotype was detected ten times or more. The rearrangement uses TRBV19 and TRBJ2-1; the D gene is possibly TRBD2 (5 bases). Germline V gene sequence: CDR1 LNHDA, CDR2 SQIVND (reference sequence). The CDR3 loop spans 15 amino acids. V was cut by 3 bases and J by 1 base, with 10 bases left in between. The CDR3 loop is CASSIGSESYNEQFF. In DNA, the CDR3 is TGTGCCAGTAGTATTGGTAGCGAGTCCTACAATGAGCAGTTCTTC.

CDR3 protein: CAWGRTLSGNEQFF. CDR3 DNA sequence: TGTGCCTGGGGACGGACCTTATCGGGCAATGAGCAGTTCTTC. The V and J genes are TRBV30 and TRBJ2-1; D remains ambiguous. Trimming left V 5 bases short and J 6 bases short, with 17 bases between. The CDR3 is 14 amino acids. CDR1 is GTSNPN and CDR2 is SVGIG in the germline V gene (reference sequence).

About this clonotype itself: A far larger clone is only one base removed, so a read error is likely. V and J are TRBV6-8 and TRBJ2-7; 9 bases map to TRBD1. CDR1 and CDR2 from the germline V gene are MNHGY and SAAAGT. This CDR3 is 15 amino acids long. Losses at the gene ends were 6 bases for V and 7 bases for J; bases not matched to a gene: 13. The CDR3, as DNA: TGTGCCAGCAGCCAACAGGGGGCAGGTTACAATGAGCAGTACTTC. Its protein product is CASSQQGAGYNEQYF.

This clonotype was observed at least ten times. The rearrangement uses TRBV19 and TRBJ2-1, with 7 bases matching TRBD2. From germline, CDR1 is LNHDA and CDR2 SQIVND (reference sequence). The CDR3 is made up of 15 amino acids. Losses at the gene ends were 7 bases for V and 0 bases for J; bases not matched to a gene: 6. The chain's CDR3 is CASISGRASYNEQFF. DNA of the CDR3: TGTGCCAGTATAAGTGGGAGGGCCTCCTACAATGAGCAGTTCTTC. Full variable domain (missing parts from reference TRBV19 and TRBJ2-1): DGGITQSPKYLFRKEGQNVTLSCEQNLNHDAMYWYRQDPGQGLRLIYYSQIVNDFQKGDIAEGYSVSREKKESFPLTVTSAQKNPTAFYLCASISGRASYNEQFFGPGTRLTVL.

The sample holds many counts of this clonotype. The chain combines TRBV10-3 with TRBJ1-5, with TRBD1 matching 7 bases. The trim removed 0 bases at V and 7 bases at J, leaving 3 bases unmatched. CDR1 and CDR2 (germline): ENHRY, SYGVKD. The CDR3 extends over 14 amino acids. In nucleotides, the CDR3 is TGTGCCATCAGTGAGTCAGGGGGCCCCCAGCCCCAGCATTTT. Encoded protein: CAISESGGPQPQHF.

This clonotype was picked up many times. V usage is TRBV30 and J usage is TRBJ2-7; possibly TRBD1 for D (6 bases). From germline, CDR1 is GTSNPN and CDR2 SVGIG (reference sequence). The CDR3 consists of 12 residues. Trimming shortened V by 6 bases and J by 0 bases, and 9 bases separated the two germline ends. The DNA for the CDR3 is TGTGCCTGCCGGGACAACTCCTACGAGCAGTACTTC. Translation gives CACRDNSYEQYF.

This clonotype has a count of ten or more. The chain uses TRBV7-2 and TRBJ2-6, with D unclear. From germline, CDR1 is SGHTA and CDR2 FQGNSA. The CDR3 extends over 17 amino acids. V was pared by 3 bases and J by 2 bases, with 14 bases between. CDR3 nucleotides: TGTGCCAGCAGCTTTTCAGGAACCGGTACTGGGGCCAACGTCCTGACTTTC. It codes for CASSFSGTGTGANVLTF.

Many counts were recorded for this clonotype. The genes are TRBV20-1 and TRBJ2-3; D unclear. The CDR3 is 13 residues long. V was shortened by 2 bases and J by 5 bases, with 11 bases between the two germline ends. From germline, CDR1 is DFQATT and CDR2 SNEGSKA (reference sequence). CDR3 nucleotides: TGCAGTGCTAGAACGCCCGGTGGAGATACGCAGTATTTT. Protein product: CSARTPGGDTQYF.

This clonotype came up many times. This chain uses TRBV20-1 with TRBJ2-7, with D possibly TRBD1 on 6 matching bases. Germline assignment: CDR1 DFQATT and CDR2 SNEGSKA (reference sequence). This CDR3 is 13 amino acids long. The V gene lost 0 bases and the J gene lost 5 bases, with 11 bases spanning the gap. The CDR3 bases are TGCAGTGCTAGAGAGCCGAACAGGGACGAGCAGTACTTC. Amino acid sequence: CSAREPNRDEQYF.

A few counts support this clonotype. This chain links TRBV10-3 with TRBJ2-3, with a weak D call TRBD1 (5 bases). The CDR3 has 14 residues. The V gene's germline CDR1 is ENHRY and CDR2 SYGVKD. CDR3 amino acids: CAAAQGRKTDTQYF. The CDR3 DNA reads as TGTGCTGCAGCCCAGGGTCGGAAAACAGATACGCAGTATTTT.

This clonotype has a count of ten or more. The rearrangement links TRBV27 to TRBJ2-2, with D unclear. The CDR3 is made up of 13 amino acids. V lost 9 bases and J lost 2, with 10 bases in between. The germline V gene encodes CDR1 MNHEY and CDR2 SMNVEV (reference sequence). The CDR3: CASRPFNTGELFF. CDR3 DNA sequence: TGTGCCAGTAGACCGTTTAACACCGGGGAGCTGTTTTTT.